This T cell receptor beta chain was identified in a study of blood T cell repertoires in COVID-19. Across the study: Sites across the United States, Italy and Spain contributed samples from acute and convalescent COVID-19. From T cells, B-cell-depleted T cells, or PBMCs came the material, which was cDNA or gDNA.

This clone has just one count. The trim removed 0 bases at V and 6 bases at J, leaving 8 bases unmatched. The CDR3 contains 16 residues. CDR1 is SGHKS, CDR2 YYEKEE, per germline (reference sequence). Per the study methods: Quantification of nucleated cells was approximated via reference gene primer amplification. The repertoire was sequenced with immunoSEQ multiplex PCR; TCRdb's copy has only in-frame clones and lacks some. That table is the source of V, J and clone size, and D and trimming were worked out from the DNA. The table includes 250,000 to 350,000 clones, around 90% detected once. This sequence joins TRBV5-5 and TRBJ2-3; 9 nucleotides match TRBD1. The TCR sequence derives from a young man with active or convalescent COVID-19. The sample comprised peripheral blood. The CDR3, as DNA: TGTGCCAGCAGCTTGGGTATCGGGACAGGGCTGGATACGCAGTATTTT. Its protein is CASSLGIGTGLDTQYF.